This TCR beta chain was observed in a study of beta chain features in type 1 diabetes. Regarding the study as a whole: A moderate, significant TCRB CDR3 shortening appeared in type 1 diabetes across four CD4+ subsets. Possibly, sequencing cDNA over-represented cells that had high TCR expression levels.

The V segment lost 1 base and the J segment 1 base; nucleotides outside the gene matches: 5. Per germline, CDR1 SEHNR and CDR2 FQNEAQ (reference sequence). CDR3 length: 16 amino acids. Note on this clone: Its antigen remains unknown.

What was sequenced were expressed TCRB transcripts, since all of the isolated RNA had been reverse transcribed. TCRdb's copy holds only in-frame clones and misses some; the assay was immunoSEQ multiplex PCR. The profile shows more than 300,000 clones, over 9% of them singletons. This TCR was recovered from a man under 40 with type 1 diabetes. The rearrangement uses TRBV7-9 and TRBJ2-5; 8 bases line up with TRBD2. Sequenced: central memory CD4+ T cells from blood. Here the CDR3 DNA reads TGTGCCAGCAGCTTAGGAGCGGGGGACCCCCAAGAGACCCAGTACTTC. Its translation is CASSLGAGDPQETQYF. The full variable domain, with the rest looked up from reference TRBV7-9 and TRBJ2-5, is DTGVSQNPRHKITKRGQNVTFRCDPISEHNRLYWYRQTLGQGPEFLTYFQNEAQLEKSRLLSDRFSAERPKGSFSTLEIQRTEQGDSAMYLCASSLGAGDPQETQYFGPGTRLLVL.